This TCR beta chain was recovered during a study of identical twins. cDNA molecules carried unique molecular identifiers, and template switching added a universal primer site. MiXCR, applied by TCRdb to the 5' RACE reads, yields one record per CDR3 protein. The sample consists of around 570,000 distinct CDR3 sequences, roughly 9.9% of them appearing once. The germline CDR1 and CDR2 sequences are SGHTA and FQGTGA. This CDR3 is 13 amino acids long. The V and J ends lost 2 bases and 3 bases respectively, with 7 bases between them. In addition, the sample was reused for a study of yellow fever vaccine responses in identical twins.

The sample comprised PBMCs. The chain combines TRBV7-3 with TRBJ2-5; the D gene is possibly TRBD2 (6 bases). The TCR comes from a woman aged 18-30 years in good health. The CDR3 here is CASSLGLKETQYF. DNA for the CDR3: TGTGCCAGCAGCTTAGGACTAAAAGAGACCCAGTACTTC.